One and the same sample provided the 2 T cell receptor beta chains below, sequenced in a study of neurological immune-mediated disorders. MiXCR, applied by TCRdb to the 5' RACE reads, yields one record per CDR3 protein. This table has 100,000 or so distinct CDR3 sequences, around 3.3% appearing once. Sequencing was performed on PBMCs. The receptors stem from a woman aged 18-35 years with multiple sclerosis.

This clonotype was recorded at least ten times. The chain links TRBV6-2 or TRBV6-3 to TRBJ2-5; D is uncertain. This CDR3 comprises 13 residues. Germline CDR1 is MNHEY and CDR2 is SVGEGT. V was pared by 4 bases and J by 2 bases, with 8 bases between. CDR3 sequence reads: CASSSADQETQYF. CDR3 sequence (DNA): TGTGCCAGCAGTTCGGCAGATCAAGAGACCCAGTACTTC.

This clonotype was detected many times. DNA of the CDR3: TGTGCCAGCAGTTTAATCGGGACAGGGGTAAACGGGGAGCTGTTTTTT. Translation: CASSLIGTGVNGELFF. The chain carries TRBV28 and TRBJ2-2; 10 bases match TRBD1. Germline assignment: CDR1 MDHEN and CDR2 SYDVKM. The CDR3 spans 16 residues. Germline trimming cut 2 bases from V and 7 bases from J; bases unmatched to any gene: 7. The complete variable domain, with remaining parts taken from reference TRBV28 and TRBJ2-2, reads DVKVTQSSRYLVKRTGEKVFLECVQDMDHENMFWYRQDPGLGLRLIYFSYDVKMKEKGDIPEGYSVSREKKERFSLILESASTNQTSMYLCASSLIGTGVNGELFFGEGSRLTVL.